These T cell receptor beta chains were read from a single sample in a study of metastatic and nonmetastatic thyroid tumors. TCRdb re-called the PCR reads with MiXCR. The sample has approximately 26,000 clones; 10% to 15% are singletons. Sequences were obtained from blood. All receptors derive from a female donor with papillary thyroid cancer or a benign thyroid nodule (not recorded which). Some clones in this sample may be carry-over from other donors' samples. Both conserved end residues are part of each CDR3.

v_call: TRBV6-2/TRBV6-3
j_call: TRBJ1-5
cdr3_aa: CASSCSRNQPQHF

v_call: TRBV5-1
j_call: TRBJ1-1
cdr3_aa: CSSSFQVNTEASF

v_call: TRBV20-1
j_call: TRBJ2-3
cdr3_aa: CSATWTSGGIDMQYF

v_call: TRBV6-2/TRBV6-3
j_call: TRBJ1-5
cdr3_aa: CASSYSSGTGGGQPQHF

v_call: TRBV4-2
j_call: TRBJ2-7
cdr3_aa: CASSQDQTLISYEQYF

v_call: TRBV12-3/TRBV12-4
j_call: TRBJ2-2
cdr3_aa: CASSSTGELFF

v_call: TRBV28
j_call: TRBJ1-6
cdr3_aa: CASSKGVRNSPLHF

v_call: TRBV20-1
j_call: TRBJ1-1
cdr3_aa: CSAQQENTEAFF

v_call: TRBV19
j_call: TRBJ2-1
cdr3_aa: CASSIWAGAGNEQFF

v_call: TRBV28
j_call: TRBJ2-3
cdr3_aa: CASSSTSGASTDTQYF

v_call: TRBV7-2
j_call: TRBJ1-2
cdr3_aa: CASSPSGTGGNGYTF

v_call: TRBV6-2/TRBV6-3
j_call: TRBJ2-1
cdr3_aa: CAGSKPSTGKYNEQFF

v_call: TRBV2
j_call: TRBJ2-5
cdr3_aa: CASSKGLAGYGTQYF

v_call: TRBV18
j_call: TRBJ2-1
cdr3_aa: CASSPTSGTYNEQFF

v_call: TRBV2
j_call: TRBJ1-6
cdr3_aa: CAKGQGYGSPLHF

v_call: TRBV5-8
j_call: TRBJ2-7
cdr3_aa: CASSRQIDVYEQYF

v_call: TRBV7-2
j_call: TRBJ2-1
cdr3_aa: CASSLAGQTYNEQFF

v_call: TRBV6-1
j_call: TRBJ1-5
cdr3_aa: CASRQGIASNQPQHF

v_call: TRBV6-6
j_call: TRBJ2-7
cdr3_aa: CASSYGAGQAYEQYF